This TCR beta chain stems from a study of blood T cells in healthy people across ages. In regard to this clonotype: Its specificity is unknown. A junction end diverges from the germline sequence, so it may reflect a read error.

Those donating, healthy Caucasian individuals from Russia, were aged about 6 to 100. Alongside a J-beta primer mix, a sample-barcoded 5' primer served in a second PCR lasting 7 to 11 cycles. Each cDNA molecule was tagged by a template-switch adaptor with 12 random nucleotides. MiXCR, run by TCRdb on the 5' RACE reads, gives a single entry per CDR3 protein. The sample carries fewer than 800,000 distinct CDR3 sequences, approximately 49% recorded once. Study-wide points: Observed TCR beta diversity showed a strong correlation with the percentage of naive T cells as measured by flow cytometry.

The sequenced sample was blood. The TCR was taken from a woman aged 55-69 years in good health.

The CDR3 coding sequence is TGTACCAGCTCACCCGGGACAGGGTCCTACGAGCAGTACTTC. It translates to CTSSPGTGSYEQYF. The chain is built from TRBV18 and TRBJ2-7, with 9 nucleotides matching TRBD1. The CDR3 sequence is 14 residues long. CDR1 is KGHSH and CDR2 is LQKENI in the germline V gene.